Following are 8 T cell receptor beta chains from one sample sequenced in a study of blood T cell repertoires in COVID-19. Repertoires were generated with immunoSEQ multiplex PCR, while TCRdb's copy carries only in-frame clones and drops some. The sample includes about 170,000 clones, 86% of them seen just once. The sample taken for sequencing was peripheral blood. Source of these receptors: a woman aged 55-69 years with COVID-19, enrolled during active disease.

This clone was observed a single time. The rearrangement uses TRBV5-1 and TRBJ2-5; maybe TRBD1 (6 bases). The CDR3 spans 14 residues. Trimming pared 4 bases from V and 1 base from J, leaving 11 bases between. Germline CDR1 SGHRS, CDR2 YFSETQ. CDR3 residues: CASSPDSFQETQYF. In DNA, the CDR3 is TGCGCCAGCAGCCCGGACAGCTTCCAAGAGACCCAGTACTTC. Full variable domain (outside the CDR3, taken from reference TRBV5-1 and TRBJ2-5): KAGVTQTPRYLIKTRGQQVTLSCSPISGHRSVSWYQQTPGQGLQFLFEYFSETQRNKGNFPGRFSGRQFSNSRSEMNVSTLELGDSALYLCASSPDSFQETQYFGPGTRLLVL.

The chain carries TRBV28 and TRBJ2-7; 16 bases align to TRBD2. This CDR3 is built from 18 residues. CDR1 MDHEN and CDR2 SYDVKM come from the germline V gene. Trimming at V came to 5 bases and at J to 7 bases, leaving 14 bases not matched to a gene. The CDR3 loop reads CASSLPGLAGGPTGEQYF. The CDR3 nucleotides read TGTGCCAGCAGTCTCCCGGGACTAGCGGGAGGGCCCACGGGGGAGCAGTACTTC.

This clone was found a few times. This sequence joins TRBV5-4 and TRBJ2-7; 8 positions agree with TRBD1. The V gene's germline CDR1 is SGHNT and CDR2 YYREEE (reference sequence). V shed 3 bases and J 0 bases; nucleotides not matched to a gene: 5. The CDR3 consists of 15 residues. In nucleotides, the CDR3 is TGTGCCAGCAGCTGGGGACAGGTTAGCTCCTACGAGCAGTACTTC. Protein sequence: CASSWGQVSSYEQYF. The full variable domain, with the rest looked up from reference TRBV5-4 and TRBJ2-7, is ETGVTQSPTHLIKTRGQQVTLRCSSQSGHNTVSWYQQALGQGPQFIFQYYREEENGRGNFPPRFSGLQFPNYSSELNVNALELDDSALYLCASSWGQVSSYEQYFGPGTRLTVT.

The chain recombines TRBV28 with TRBJ2-2; 15 bases line up with TRBD2. The trim removed 4 bases at V and 7 bases at J, leaving 13 bases unmatched. Germline lookup yields CDR1 MDHEN and CDR2 SYDVKM. The CDR3 is 19 residues long. Here the CDR3 reads CASSSPRGLAGGRGGELFF. For the CDR3, the DNA is TGTGCCAGCAGTTCTCCCAGGGGACTAGCGGGAGGAAGGGGCGGGGAGCTGTTTTTT.

In this sample, this clone turned up a few times. This chain connects TRBV13 to TRBJ1-4; D is unclear. The V end was cut by 3 bases, the J end by 8 bases, with 13 bases between. Germline CDR1 and CDR2: PRHDT and FYEKMQ (reference sequence). The CDR3 spans 14 residues. The CDR3 sequence: CASSLGRVREKLFF. Here the CDR3 DNA reads TGTGCCAGCAGCTTGGGCAGAGTACGAGAAAAACTGTTTTTT.

V gene TRBV5-1 combines with J gene TRBJ2-5; D remains ambiguous. This CDR3 has 15 residues. Trimming left V 0 bases short and J 4 bases short, with 13 bases between. Per the germline V gene, CDR1 is SGHRS and CDR2 is YFSETQ. Here the CDR3 reads CASSLASAAAETQYF. Here the CDR3 DNA reads TGCGCCAGCAGCTTGGCCTCTGCGGCGGCAGAGACCCAGTACTTC.

The chain is built from TRBV18 and TRBJ1-2, with 7 bases fitting TRBD1. The J segment lost 8 bases and the V segment lost 3 bases, leaving 12 bases of the junction unmatched. This CDR3 spans 15 amino acids. CDR1 and CDR2 (germline): KGHSH, LQKENI. The CDR3 spells CASSPVEGQSAGYTF. Written as DNA, the CDR3 is TGTGCCAGCTCACCCGTTGAGGGACAGTCGGCAGGCTACACCTTC.

This clone was observed once. The rearrangement links TRBV3-1 (or the pseudogene TRBV3-2) to TRBJ1-1, with 11 bases identical to TRBD1. In germline, CDR1 is LGHDT, CDR2 YNNKEL (reference sequence). Trimming cost V 4 bases and J 3 bases; bases outside gene matches: 7. The CDR3 is 16 residues long. CDR3: CASSRGQGARYTEAFF. CDR3 DNA: TGTGCCAGCAGCCGAGGACAGGGGGCGCGGTACACTGAAGCTTTCTTT.